This TCR beta chain is from a study of T cells in Graves' hyperthyroidism and ophthalmopathy. Broader study findings: Researchers found most expanded thyroid clonotypes above 0.001 in blood as well.

The CDR3 is 16 residues long. Trimming shortened V by 1 base and J by 5 bases, and 17 bases separated the two germline ends. CDR1 is SEHNR, CDR2 FQNEAQ, per germline (reference sequence). Patients counted as stable if ophthalmopathy did not develop within 18 months. Patients aged 18 to 65 had newly diagnosed hyperthyroidism that had lasted under 2 months. There were TCR beta CDR3 regions amplified from RNA transcripts. A set of HTBI primers served as the primers for a first-round RT-PCR of the TCR CDR3. Via MiXCR, TCRdb re-called the multiplex PCR reads, giving one row per CDR3 protein. The table lists a few hundred thousand distinct CDR3 sequences, around 16% of them singletons. This clonotype was found many times. Its antigen is currently unknown.

Sequencing was done on a sample of blood. The TCR comes from a woman in her twenties or thirties with Graves' hyperthyroidism. This sequence joins TRBV7-9 and TRBJ2-5, with D possibly being TRBD2 (5 bases). The CDR3: CASSLERIRTSETQYF. CDR3 sequence (DNA): TGTGCCAGCAGCTTAGAGAGGATTAGGACTTCGGAGACCCAGTACTTC.